Described below is a single T cell receptor (beta chain) sequence and its context. This clonotype was observed a handful of times. The specificity of this receptor is unknown. There are no base qualities to consult, and no much larger clone falls within one base. Every donor was a healthy Caucasian. The twin cohort comprised three pairs of female monozygotic twins, all aged about 18 to 30 years. Positive isolation kits from Invitrogen were used to isolate CD4+ and CD8+ T cell populations. This sample was taken from a study of identical twins (dated by TCRdb to 2015 to 2016). Describing the broader study: To test whether fetal clonotypes persist, the study used deep sequencing on TCR alpha and beta repertoires from monozygotic twins, unrelated adults of various ages, and cord blood. To rule out contamination, replicate twin experiments were performed at different times with different library preparation protocols.

Libraries were prepared through 5' RACE. The sequencer listed for this sample is Illumina HiSeq 2000. A universal primer binding site was introduced by template switching, and a unique molecular identifier was present in the final cDNA, enabling accurate counting of TCR cDNA molecules. Specific primers in the conserved constant-segment region were used to synthesize first-strand cDNA for TCR alpha and beta chains. Each cDNA library was double barcoded, with a SMART-Mk sample barcode plus Illumina barcodes, to control for contamination. TruSeq adapter sequences, together with Illumina sample barcodes, were added in two successive PCR steps. Sequencing of the TCR alpha and beta cDNA libraries was done on the Illumina HiSeq platform using custom primers. The study's own analysis went as follows. MiGEC processed the raw reads to extract unique molecular identifiers, while MiXCR was used to determine the CDR3 positions. Recombination models were inferred per individual with the repgenHMM and IGoR tools using an EM algorithm. The tcR package in R was used for shared clonotype analysis, with sharing normalized by the product of cloneset sizes. To study raw recombination free of thymic and clonal selection effects, out-of-frame nonproductive sequences were analyzed. TCRdb redid the processing of the public reads, applying fastp at Q25 and MiXCR, and retained in-frame beta chains. Rows matching on CDR3 protein sequence are summarized as one entry with the most common DNA and genes. These V and J calls derive from TCRdb rather than the authors' analysis. Present in this sample are some 570,000 distinct CDR3 sequences, more than 20% of which were seen just once. The ten largest clones represent around 0.48% of the sample.

V is cut back by 2 bases and J by 8 bases, with 4 bases in the junction unmatched. According to the germline V gene, CDR1 reads WSHSY and CDR2 reads SAAADI. Reading from cysteine to phenylalanine, the CDR3 counts 15 amino acids. The entry retains the CDR3 DNA only, 45 bases that are in frame from base 1. The full study reports these points: Compared with coincidental sharing between unrelated individuals, out-of-frame TCR alpha sequences shared between twins had an excess of sequences with low generation probability. Because the same donors could not be followed over many years, the conclusions depended on cross-sectional statistical analysis. Excess twin sharing in beta out-of-frame sequences was weaker because fewer shared sequences lowered the signal-to-noise ratio. Zero-insertion analyses could be partly confounded by invariant T cells such as MAIT and iNKT, though diverse VJ usage argued against such confounding for most clonotypes. In monozygotic twins, out-of-frame TCR alpha sharing was systematically underestimated by recombination models, although the models agreed with sharing between unrelated individuals. Fewer insertions were carried by abundant cord blood beta clonotypes, a similar but weaker trend appeared in young adult naive repertoires, and no such trend appeared in memory repertoires.

This same sample was also taken into another study, of yellow fever vaccine responses in identical twins. From the second report: The T cell response to vaccination in identical twins was reported by the authors to appear partly convergent and partly personalized. In identical twins, the study followed T cell clones that responded to the vaccine with precision.

This chain is built from TRBV10-2 and TRBJ2-4, with TRBD2 matching 12 junction bases. This TCR was recovered from a woman aged 18-29 years in good health. What was sequenced was CD4+ T cells sorted from blood. The CDR3 here reads CASSENRLAGDIQYF. The DNA sequence is given as TGCGCCAGCAGTGAGAATCGACTAGCGGGAGACATTCAGTACTTC.